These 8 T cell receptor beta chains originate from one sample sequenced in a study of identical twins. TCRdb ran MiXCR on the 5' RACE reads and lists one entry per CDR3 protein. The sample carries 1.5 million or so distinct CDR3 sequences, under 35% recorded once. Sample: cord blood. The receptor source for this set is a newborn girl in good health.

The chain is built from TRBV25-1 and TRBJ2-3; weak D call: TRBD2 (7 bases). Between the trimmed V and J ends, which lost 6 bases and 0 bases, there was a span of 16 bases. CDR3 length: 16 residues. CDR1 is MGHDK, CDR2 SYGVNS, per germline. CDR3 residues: CASSYQGGGSTDTQYF. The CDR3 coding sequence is TGTGCCAGCAGCTACCAGGGAGGGGGTAGCACAGATACGCAGTATTTT.

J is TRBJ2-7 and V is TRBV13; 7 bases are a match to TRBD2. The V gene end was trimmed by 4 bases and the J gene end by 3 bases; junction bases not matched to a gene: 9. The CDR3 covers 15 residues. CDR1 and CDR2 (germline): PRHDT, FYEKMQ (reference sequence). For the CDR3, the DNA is TGTGCCAGCAGCTCTAGCGGCAGCGGCAACTACGAGCAGTACTTC. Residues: CASSSSGSGNYEQYF.

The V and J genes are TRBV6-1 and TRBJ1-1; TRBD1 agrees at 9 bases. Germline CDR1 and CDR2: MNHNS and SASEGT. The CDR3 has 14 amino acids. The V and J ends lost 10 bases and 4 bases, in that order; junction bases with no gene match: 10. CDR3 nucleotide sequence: TGTGCCACCTCCAGGGACAGGGTGAGCACTGAAGCTTTCTTT. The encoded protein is CATSRDRVSTEAFF.

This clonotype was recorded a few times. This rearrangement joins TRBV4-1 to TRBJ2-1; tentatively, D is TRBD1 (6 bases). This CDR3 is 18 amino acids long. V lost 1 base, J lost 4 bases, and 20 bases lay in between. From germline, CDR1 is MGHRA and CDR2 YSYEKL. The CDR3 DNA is TGCGCCAGCAGCCAAGTACCTGGGACAACTACCATTTACAATGAGCAGTTCTTC. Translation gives CASSQVPGTTTIYNEQFF.

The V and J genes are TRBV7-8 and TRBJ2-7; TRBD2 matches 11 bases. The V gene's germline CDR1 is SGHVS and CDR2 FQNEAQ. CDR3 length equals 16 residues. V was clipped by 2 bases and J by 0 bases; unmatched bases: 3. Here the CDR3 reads CASSLLAGGFSYEQYF. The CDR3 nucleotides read TGTGCCAGCAGCTTACTAGCGGGGGGCTTCTCCTACGAGCAGTACTTC. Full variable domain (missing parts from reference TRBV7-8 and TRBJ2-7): GAGVSQSPRYKVAKRGQDVALRCDPISGHVSLFWYQQALGQGPEFLTYFQNEAQLDKSGLPSDRFFAERPEGSVSTLKIQRTQQEDSAVYLCASSLLAGGFSYEQYFGPGTRLTVT.

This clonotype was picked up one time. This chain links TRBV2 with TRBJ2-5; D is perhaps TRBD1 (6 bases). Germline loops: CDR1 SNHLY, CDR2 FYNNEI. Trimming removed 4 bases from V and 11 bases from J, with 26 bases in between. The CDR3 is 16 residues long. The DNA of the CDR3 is TGTGCCAGCAGTGCCACACAGGGTTTAGTGGACAATGAGCAGTACTTC. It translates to CASSATQGLVDNEQYF.

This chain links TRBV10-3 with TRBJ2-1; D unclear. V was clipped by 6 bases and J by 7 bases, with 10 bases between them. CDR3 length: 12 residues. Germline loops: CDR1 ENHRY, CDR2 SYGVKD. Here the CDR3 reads CAISPRRNEQFF. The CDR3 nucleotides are TGTGCCATCAGCCCAAGGCGGAATGAGCAGTTCTTC.

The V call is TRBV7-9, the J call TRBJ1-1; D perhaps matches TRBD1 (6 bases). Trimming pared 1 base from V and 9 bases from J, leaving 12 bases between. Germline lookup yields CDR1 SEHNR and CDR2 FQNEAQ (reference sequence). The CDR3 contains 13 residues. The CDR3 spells CASSLGSGHKAFF. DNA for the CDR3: TGTGCCAGCAGCTTAGGTTCGGGACACAAAGCTTTCTTT.